This TCR beta chain was observed in a study of T cells after yellow fever vaccination. The CDR3 has 14 amino acids. Germline CDR1 SGHRS, CDR2 YFSETQ. V lost 5 bases, J lost 3 bases, and 13 bases lay in between. TCRdb independently ran MiXCR on the 5' RACE reads; one entry per CDR3 protein. The data contain some 560,000 distinct CDR3 sequences, 17% of them singletons. The starting material was PBMCs, obtained about 5 days after the first yellow fever vaccination. The chain couples TRBV5-1 to TRBJ2-3; D remains ambiguous. The source is a man between 18 and 29 years old who received the YFV17D yellow fever vaccine. The CDR3 DNA is TGCGCCAGCAGGATCCCCTTGTCAACAGATACGCAGTATTTT. This codes for CASRIPLSTDTQYF.